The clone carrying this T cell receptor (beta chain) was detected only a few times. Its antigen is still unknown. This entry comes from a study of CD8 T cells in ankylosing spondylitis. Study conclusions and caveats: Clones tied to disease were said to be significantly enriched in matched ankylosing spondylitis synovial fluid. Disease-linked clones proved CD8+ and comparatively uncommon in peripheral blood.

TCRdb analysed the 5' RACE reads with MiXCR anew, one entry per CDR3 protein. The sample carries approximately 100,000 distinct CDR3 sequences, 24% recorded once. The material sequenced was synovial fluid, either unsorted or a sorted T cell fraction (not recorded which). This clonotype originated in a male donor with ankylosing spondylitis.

CDR3 sequence reads: CASSNPGQPNTEAFF. As DNA, the CDR3 is TGTGCCAGCAGCAACCCGGGACAGCCGAACACTGAAGCTTTCTTT. The rearrangement uses TRBV28 and TRBJ1-1, with TRBD1 matching over 7 bases. This CDR3 comprises 15 residues. From germline, CDR1 is MDHEN and CDR2 SYDVKM. V dropped 6 bases and J dropped 1; count of bases not matched to a gene: 8.